These T cell receptor beta chains were read from a single sample in a study of blood T cells in healthy people across ages. TCRdb recomputed calls from the 5' RACE reads with MiXCR, one row per CDR3 protein. The sample holds roughly 1,500,000 distinct CDR3 sequences, roughly a third seen once. Sequencing was done on a sample of blood. These TCRs come from a woman in her 30s in good health. Both conserved end residues are part of each CDR3. A D gene is named only where the DNA matches it firmly. Only some rows state a clone size, as once, few, many or a class for expanded clones.

j_call clone_size v_call d_call cdr3_nt cdr3_aa
TRBJ2-5 . TRBV5-6 . TGTGCCAGCACTGGAGGTTTCCAAGAGACCCAGTACTTC CASTGGFQETQYF
TRBJ2-3 . TRBV9 TRBD1 TGTGCCAGCAGCGCAGAGGGGGCTAGGTCCAGCACAGATACGCAGTATTTT CASSAEGARSSTDTQYF
TRBJ1-5 . TRBV3-1 . TGTGCCAGCAGCCAAGGTCTAGGGTCAGGACAGCCCCAGCATTTT CASSQGLGSGQPQHF
TRBJ2-1 . TRBV29-1 . TGCAGCGTTGAAGAAAGGGGGGGCCTAGATCTTGAGCAGTTCTTC CSVEERGGLDLEQFF
TRBJ2-3 once TRBV18 TRBD1 TGTGCCAGCTCACCACCGCTACGGGACAGGATGAGAAGGAGCACAGATACGCAGTATTTT CASSPPLRDRMRRSTDTQYF
TRBJ2-1 . TRBV15 . TGTGCCACCACCCGACTGGGCGGGGGACAATACAATGAGCAGTTCTTC CATTRLGGGQYNEQFF
TRBJ1-5 . TRBV27 . TGTGCCAGCGGACTCACTGGGGCAGTGGTGGACCAGCCCCAGCATTTT CASGLTGAVVDQPQHF
TRBJ1-2 . TRBV5-4 TRBD1 TGTGCCAGCAGCTTGCTTGGACAGGGGGCCGGATATGGCTACACCTTC CASSLLGQGAGYGYTF
TRBJ2-1 few TRBV10-3 . TGTGCCATCAGCCGGGACCTCAACTCCATCAATGAGCAGTTCTTC CAISRDLNSINEQFF
TRBJ2-5 few TRBV7-2 TRBD1 TGTGCCAGCAGCTTACCTGGGACAGTCCAAGAGACCCAGTACTTC CASSLPGTVQETQYF
TRBJ2-5 . TRBV6-1 TRBD1 TGTGCCAGCAGTGTTGGGACAGGGTTTGGAGAGACCCAGTACTTC CASSVGTGFGETQYF
TRBJ2-7 many TRBV5-1 . TGCGCCAGCAGCGTTGACGGCTCCTACGAGCAGTACTTC CASSVDGSYEQYF
TRBJ1-1 many TRBV20-1 . TGCAGTGCACTCCTCCCTCAGTCGGGGGGTCGGGGAGCTTTCTTT CSALLPQSGGRGAFF
TRBJ2-3 few TRBV7-8 TRBD2 TGTGCCAGCAGCAGCGGGGGGGCCCTGGCAGATACGCAGTATTTT CASSSGGALADTQYF
TRBJ2-1 few TRBV7-3 TRBD2 TGTGCCAGCAGCTTATCCACTAGCGGGGGGCGATACAATGAGCAGTTCTTC CASSLSTSGGRYNEQFF
TRBJ2-3 few TRBV9 TRBD2 TGTGCCAGCAGCGTAGGAAGGCGGGAGGGCACAGATACGCAGTATTTT CASSVGRREGTDTQYF
TRBJ1-1 once TRBV7-9 . TGTGCCAGCAGCTCCTGGGGGCCCGACACTGAAGCTTTCTTT CASSSWGPDTEAFF
TRBJ2-3 . TRBV20-1 . TGCGGTGCTAGAGAGGAGCAGCACACAGATACGCAGTATTTT CGAREEQHTDTQYF
TRBJ2-3 . TRBV4-1 . TGCGCCAGCAGCCAAGACGGGGTCTCTAGCACGGATACGCAGTATTTT CASSQDGVSSTDTQYF
TRBJ2-1 . TRBV7-8 . TGTGCCAGCACCCTTTCGGCGGTAGGGGGACCCCCTTACAATGAGCAGTTCTTC CASTLSAVGGPPYNEQFF
TRBJ2-3 . TRBV12-3/TRBV12-4 . TGTGCCAGCAGCCGCGCCCAGGTTGGGAGCTCTTCTCGCACAGATACGCAGTATTTT CASSRAQVGSSSRTDTQYF
TRBJ2-7 many TRBV4-1 TRBD2 TGCGCCAGCAGCCCCACGGGACTAGCGGTCTCCTACGAGCAGTACTTC CASSPTGLAVSYEQYF
TRBJ1-2 . TRBV27 . TGTGCCAGCAGTTTTCGGGCAGGGATGGGCTACACCTTC CASSFRAGMGYTF
TRBJ2-7 . TRBV20-1 TRBD2 TGCAGTGCTACGACTAGCGGGAGGGAAACGTTGTGGTCCTACGAGCAGTACTTC CSATTSGRETLWSYEQYF
TRBJ2-3 many TRBV27 . TGTGCCAGCAGTTTATCCGGGATTAGCACAGATACGCAGTATTTT CASSLSGISTDTQYF
TRBJ2-5 . TRBV7-6 TRBD1 TGTGCCAGCAGCTTAGTACCGGACAGGTTGCAGGAGACCCAGTACTTC CASSLVPDRLQETQYF
TRBJ2-1 . TRBV3-1 TRBD2 TGTGCCAGCAGCCCGCGCAAAATAACTAGCGCGGGTGAGCAGTTCTTC CASSPRKITSAGEQFF
TRBJ1-4 few TRBV20-1 . TGCAGTGCTAGAGGAGTTGCAACTAATGAAAAACTGTTTTTT CSARGVATNEKLFF
TRBJ1-4 . TRBV5-1 TRBD1 TGCGCCAGCAGCTTACCTGCCGGGACAGGACCAACTAATGAAAAACTGTTTTTT CASSLPAGTGPTNEKLFF
TRBJ2-7 . TRBV27 . TGTGCCAGCAGTTTATCGGCCTTGGTATTCTACGAGCAGTACTTC CASSLSALVFYEQYF
TRBJ1-5 . TRBV29-1 . TGCAGCGTGGGGACTCAGGGAGGCAATCAGCCCCAGCATTTT CSVGTQGGNQPQHF
TRBJ2-6 . TRBV5-1 . TGCGCCAGCAGCCCGGGGGGCAGGGCTGGGGCCAACGTCCTGACTTTC CASSPGGRAGANVLTF
TRBJ1-1 . TRBV2 . TGTGCCAGCAGTGTGACGGGACGGATCATGAACACTGAAGCTTTCTTT CASSVTGRIMNTEAFF
TRBJ2-7 few TRBV5-6 TRBD2 TGTGCCAGCAGCTTGGTGAGCGGGAGCTCCCGCGAGCAGTACTTC CASSLVSGSSREQYF
TRBJ2-7 once TRBV11-2 . TGTGCCAGCAGCTTAGCGGGGTTCGGGATCCTATCCTACGAGCAGTACTTC CASSLAGFGILSYEQYF